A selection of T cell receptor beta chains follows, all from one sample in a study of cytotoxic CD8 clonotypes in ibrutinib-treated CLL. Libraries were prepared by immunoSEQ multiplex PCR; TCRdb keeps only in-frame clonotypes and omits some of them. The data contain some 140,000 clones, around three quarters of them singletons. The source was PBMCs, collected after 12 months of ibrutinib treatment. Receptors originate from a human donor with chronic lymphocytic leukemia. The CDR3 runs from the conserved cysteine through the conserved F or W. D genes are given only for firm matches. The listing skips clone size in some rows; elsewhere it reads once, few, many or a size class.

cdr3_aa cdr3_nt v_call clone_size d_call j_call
CASSPRGGTSYNEQFF TGTGCCAGCAGCCCCCGCGGGGGTACCTCCTACAATGAGCAGTTCTTC TRBV11-2 - TRBD2 TRBJ2-1
CASSFGQGWETQYF TGTGCCAGTAGTTTCGGACAGGGGTGGGAGACCCAGTACTTC TRBV19 - TRBD1 TRBJ2-5
CASSRRDRDFYEQYF TGTGCCAGCAGCCGGAGGGACAGGGATTTCTACGAGCAGTACTTC TRBV5-4 - TRBD1 TRBJ2-7
CASSLGQGIISGNTIYF TGTGCCAGCAGCTTGGGACAGGGTATTATCTCTGGAAACACCATATATTTT TRBV7-9 - TRBD1 TRBJ1-3
CASSSPDRVVYGYTF TGTGCCAGCAGCTCGCCAGACAGGGTGGTGTATGGCTACACCTTC TRBV5-8 few TRBD1 TRBJ1-2
CASRQSTDTQYF TGTGCCAGTAGACAGAGCACAGATACGCAGTATTTT TRBV25-1 - - TRBJ2-3
CASSRSGSSYNEQFF TGTGCCAGCAGTCGTAGCGGGAGCTCCTACAATGAGCAGTTCTTC TRBV9 - TRBD2 TRBJ2-1
CSVGGYYEQYF TGCAGCGTTGGAGGCTACTACGAGCAGTACTTC TRBV29-1 - - TRBJ2-7
CASSRDKTGTNQPQHF TGCGCCAGCAGCCGCGATAAAACAGGGACCAATCAGCCCCAGCATTTT TRBV4-1 once - TRBJ1-5
CASSFRTAGVVGGELFF TGTGCCAGCAGTTTTCGCACAGCGGGAGTTGTAGGCGGGGAGCTGTTTTTT TRBV28 once TRBD2 TRBJ2-2
CASSLRQGFDYTF TGTGCCAGCAGCTTGCGGCAGGGGTTTGACTACACCTTC TRBV5-5 - - TRBJ1-2
CATSRGLAGYEQYF TGTGCCACCAGCCGGGGACTAGCGGGGTACGAGCAGTACTTC TRBV15 - TRBD2 TRBJ2-7
CASSYQVGPYNEQFF TGTGCCAGCAGTTACCAGGTGGGGCCCTACAATGAGCAGTTCTTC TRBV6-5 - - TRBJ2-1
CASSGSTGDYYEQYF TGTGCCAGCAGCGGATCGACAGGGGACTACTACGAGCAGTACTTC TRBV4-2 - - TRBJ2-7
CASSLRRIEKLFF TGTGCCAGCAGCTTAAGGCGTATTGAAAAACTGTTTTTT TRBV7-8 few - TRBJ1-4
CASSSPGQNTGELFF TGTGCCAGCAGCTCCCCGGGCCAAAACACCGGGGAGCTGTTTTTT TRBV7-9 once - TRBJ2-2
CASSPSTEYEQYF TGTGCCAGCAGTCCCTCGACAGAATACGAGCAGTACTTC TRBV27 few - TRBJ2-7
CASSRQAEAFF TGTGCCAGCAGCCGACAGGCTGAAGCTTTCTTT TRBV6-5 - - TRBJ1-1
CASSRTRAPSYEQYF TGTGCCAGCAGTAGGACAAGAGCACCATCCTACGAGCAGTACTTC TRBV27 few - TRBJ2-7
CASSLAEGTEAFF TGTGCCAGCAGCTTAGCGGAGGGGACTGAAGCTTTCTTT TRBV7-9 few - TRBJ1-1
CASGDIAGTSDYEQYF TGTGCCAGTGGGGACATTGCCGGGACTAGCGACTACGAGCAGTACTTC TRBV19 once TRBD2 TRBJ2-7
CASSQFYGGGNTGELFF TGTGCCAGCAGCCAATTTTACGGCGGGGGTAACACCGGGGAGCTGTTTTTT TRBV5-4 - TRBD2 TRBJ2-2
CAISEGAARETQYF TGTGCCATCAGTGAGGGTGCAGCTAGGGAGACCCAGTACTTC TRBV10-3 once - TRBJ2-5
CASSSTSGIYNEQFF TGTGCCAGCAGCTCGACTAGCGGGATATACAATGAGCAGTTCTTC TRBV5-6 few TRBD2 TRBJ2-1
CASSENSVRVDTEAFF TGTGCCAGCAGTGAAAATTCAGTTCGGGTAGACACTGAAGCTTTCTTT TRBV6-1 - - TRBJ1-1
CSVVRASGNTIYF TGCAGCGTTGTTCGGGCAAGCGGAAACACCATATATTTT TRBV29-1 - - TRBJ1-3
CASSQVRTSPTDTQYF TGCGCCAGCAGCCAAGTCCGGACCTCACCCACAGATACGCAGTATTTT TRBV4-3 once - TRBJ2-3
CASSDSRRNNEQFF TGTGCCAGCAGTGACTCCAGGCGGAACAATGAGCAGTTCTTC TRBV6-4 few - TRBJ2-1
CASSPQSTGSEKLFF TGTGCCAGCAGTCCCCAATCGACAGGGTCTGAAAAACTGTTTTTT TRBV27 once TRBD1 TRBJ1-4
CASSQNGDREGYGYTF TGCGCCAGCAGCCAGAATGGGGACAGGGAGGGCTATGGCTACACCTTC TRBV4-3 - TRBD1 TRBJ1-2
CASSQGTRGSTDTQYF TGCGCCAGCAGCCAGGGGACTAGAGGGAGTACAGATACGCAGTATTTT TRBV4-3 - TRBD2 TRBJ2-3
CASSWAPGLAGALATDTQYF TGTGCCAGCAGTTGGGCCCCGGGACTAGCGGGAGCTCTAGCGACAGATACGCAGTATTTT TRBV27 - TRBD2 TRBJ2-3
CASSVAGGRVETQYF TGTGCCAGCAGCGTAGCTGGCGGGAGAGTTGAGACCCAGTACTTC TRBV9 - TRBD2 TRBJ2-5
CASTQNAGGGYTF TGTGCCAGCACTCAGAACGCGGGGGGCGGCTACACCTTC TRBV7-9 - - TRBJ1-2
CASSFWYEQYF TGTGCCAGCAGCTTTTGGTACGAGCAGTACTTC TRBV5-8 - - TRBJ2-7
CASSVLAVGGGPHREQFF TGTGCCAGCAGCGTTTTAGCGGTGGGGGGAGGGCCCCATAGAGAGCAGTTCTTC TRBV9 - TRBD2 TRBJ2-1
CASSLGPSLLEPDSYNEQFF TGTGCCAGCAGCTTAGGGCCATCCCTTCTAGAACCGGACTCCTACAATGAGCAGTTCTTC TRBV7-6 - - TRBJ2-1
CASSYGTENTIYF TGTGCCAGCAGTTATGGGACAGAGAACACCATATATTTT TRBV6-5 - TRBD1 TRBJ1-3
CAWSVWRDSFGSYEQYF TGTGCCTGGAGTGTTTGGCGGGACAGCTTTGGTTCCTACGAGCAGTACTTC TRBV30 - - TRBJ2-7
CASSLGVPSYEQYF TGTGCCAGCAGCTTGGGCGTGCCCTCCTACGAGCAGTACTTC TRBV5-6 - - TRBJ2-7
CASSLTGDADTQYF TGCGCCAGCAGCTTAACGGGAGACGCAGATACGCAGTATTTT TRBV5-1 - - TRBJ2-3
CASSSPGQLSYEQYF TGTGCCAGCAGTTCTCCGGGACAGCTCTCCTACGAGCAGTACTTC TRBV28 - TRBD1 TRBJ2-7
CASRKITSGVNTGELFF TGTGCCAGCAGAAAAATTACTAGCGGGGTAAACACCGGGGAGCTGTTTTTT TRBV7-8 - TRBD2 TRBJ2-2
CASSPGQGLVYGYTF TGTGCCAGCTCGCCCGGACAGGGGCTGGTCTATGGCTACACCTTC TRBV18 - TRBD1 TRBJ1-2
CASSTDRALNIQYF TGTGCCAGCAGCACAGACAGGGCCCTCAACATTCAGTACTTC TRBV5-8 - TRBD1 TRBJ2-4